These 13 T cell receptor beta chains were all obtained from the same sample, sequenced in a study of cytotoxic CD8 clonotypes in ibrutinib-treated CLL. The repertoire was sequenced with immunoSEQ multiplex PCR; TCRdb's copy has only in-frame clones and lacks some. The data show 40,000 or so clones, with just over 70% seen just once and around 10% held by the top ten. Sequenced here: PBMCs, sampled at disease progression, from a patient treated with ibrutinib. These receptors were collected from a human donor with chronic lymphocytic leukemia.

The V gene is TRBV27, the J gene TRBJ2-1; possibly TRBD2 for D (5 bases). Trimming cost V 1 base and J 3 bases, with 10 bases left between them. Germline CDR1 MNHEY, CDR2 SMNVEV (reference sequence). This CDR3 comprises 15 residues. The CDR3 DNA reads TGTGCCAGCAGTTTATGGGGAGAAATCTACAATGAGCAGTTCTTC. Protein: CASSLWGEIYNEQFF.

Only a few counts were recorded for this clone. The V gene is TRBV5-6, the J gene TRBJ1-5; the D is unclear. Germline lookup yields CDR1 SGHDT and CDR2 YYEEEE. This CDR3 comprises 14 residues. Trimming removed 0 bases at V and 0 bases at J, with 4 bases between. CDR3 residues: CASSLGVSNQPQHF. The CDR3 DNA sequence: TGTGCCAGCAGCTTGGGGGTTAGCAATCAGCCCCAGCATTTT.

The chain employs TRBV5-4 and TRBJ1-2, with D perhaps matching TRBD1 (6 bases). Looked up from germline, CDR1 is SGHNT and CDR2 is YYREEE (reference sequence). CDR3 size: 14 residues. V was pared by 0 bases and J by 3 bases, with 9 bases between. CDR3 loop: CASSLGPGDYGYTF. Written as DNA, the CDR3 is TGTGCCAGCAGCTTGGGTCCAGGGGACTATGGCTACACCTTC.

This clone came up a few times. The chain joins TRBV6-1 to TRBJ1-1; no clear D gene. Deletions cut 7 bases from V and 7 bases from J, with 13 bases between. Germline loops: CDR1 MNHNS, CDR2 SASEGT. The CDR3 spans 12 residues. This CDR3 reads CASTPRRDEAFF. DNA of the CDR3: TGTGCCAGCACCCCCAGACGGGATGAAGCTTTCTTT.

In its sample, this clone was seen a few times. This sequence joins TRBV7-8 and TRBJ1-1; no definite D call. V was pared by 0 bases and J by 5 bases, with 13 bases between. CDR1 is SGHVS and CDR2 is FQNEAQ in the germline V gene. CDR3 length: 15 amino acids. The DNA for the CDR3 is TGTGCCAGCAGCTTAGCGTATTTGGAGAAGACTGAAGCTTTCTTT. Amino acids: CASSLAYLEKTEAFF.

The chain joins TRBV11-3 to TRBJ2-5; the match to TRBD2 covers 8 bases. J was trimmed by 3 bases and V by 5 bases; bases with no gene match: 5. The CDR3 totals 14 residues. Germline CDR1 is SGHNT and CDR2 is YENEEA. CDR3 amino acids: CASSPGGTKETQYF. The CDR3 bases are TGTGCCAGCAGCCCGGGGGGGACAAAAGAGACCCAGTACTTC.

This clone showed up just once. The chain has TRBV28 and TRBJ1-2; 7 bases are shared with TRBD1. The V gene's germline CDR1 is MDHEN and CDR2 SYDVKM. This CDR3 is 14 amino acids long. With V trimmed by 6 bases and J by 6 bases, 10 bases remained unmatched. As DNA, the CDR3 is TGTGCCAGCAGGAACTACAGGGGAGGGGATGGCTACACCTTC. Protein: CASRNYRGGDGYTF.

The chain uses TRBV7-6 and TRBJ2-2; D remains unclear. Germline CDR1 SGHVS, CDR2 FNYEAQ. V was shortened by 4 bases and J by 7 bases, with 10 bases between the two germline ends. The CDR3 sequence is 13 residues long. CDR3 DNA: TGTGCCAGCAGCTCTTATTTATTCGGGGAGCTGTTTTTT. Translating it yields CASSSYLFGELFF.

This clone was seen only once. The CDR3 region is CASSLSGQGSYEQYF. The DNA for the CDR3 is TGCGCCAGCAGCTTGTCGGGACAGGGTTCCTACGAGCAGTACTTC. The rearrangement joins TRBV5-1 to TRBJ2-7, with TRBD1 matching over 9 bases. V gave up 1 base and J gave up 1 base; unmatched junction bases: 3. Germline values: CDR1 SGHRS, CDR2 YFSETQ. The CDR3 sequence is 15 residues long.

The V and J genes are TRBV11-1 and TRBJ2-7; D is unclear. Germline CDR1 is SGHAT and CDR2 is FQDESV (reference sequence). Trimming stripped 1 base from V and 2 bases from J, with 9 bases between. CDR3 size: 14 residues. CDR3 nucleotides: TGTGCCAGCAGCTTAGGTCTAGGAACCTACGAGCAGTACTTC. Translating gives CASSLGLGTYEQYF.

The chain recombines TRBV19 with TRBJ1-5; D perhaps matches TRBD1 (5 bases). Trimming removed 5 bases at V and 5 bases at J, with 16 bases between. The CDR3 is 15 amino acids. The germline V gene encodes CDR1 LNHDA and CDR2 SQIVND (reference sequence). CDR3 nucleotides: TGTGCCAGTAGTCCTTCCGACAGAGAATATCAGCCCCAGCATTTT. This encodes CASSPSDREYQPQHF.

This clone occurred a few times. The chain joins TRBV5-1 to TRBJ1-1; D is unclear. Germline assignment: CDR1 SGHRS and CDR2 YFSETQ. This CDR3 spans 14 amino acids. V was cut by 0 bases and J by 4 bases, with 10 bases left in between. The CDR3 DNA is TGCGCCAGCAGCTTGGGAGCTTGGGGCACTGAAGCTTTCTTT. Translated, it gives CASSLGAWGTEAFF.

The V gene is TRBV2, the J gene TRBJ2-1, with 11 bases that match TRBD2. Germline CDR1 and CDR2: SNHLY and FYNNEI. The CDR3 loop spans 13 amino acids. Unmatched junction bases numbered 2, after V lost 6 bases and J lost 7 bases. The DNA of the CDR3 is TGTGCCAGCAGGATAGCGGGGGGGAATGAGCAGTTCTTC. Protein sequence: CASRIAGGNEQFF.